A selection of T cell receptor beta chains follows, all from one sample in a study of T cells in Graves' hyperthyroidism and ophthalmopathy. TCRdb recomputed calls from the multiplex PCR reads with MiXCR, one row per CDR3 protein. The sample includes some 800,000 distinct CDR3 sequences, approximately 40% of them seen just once. The sample comprised blood. Receptors originate from a man in his late teens or twenties with Graves' hyperthyroidism. The CDR3 runs from the conserved cysteine through the conserved F or W. A D gene is named only where the DNA matches it firmly. Some rows have no size entry. The others give once, few or many, or a class for an expanded clone.

>TRBD2|TRBJ2-2|TRBV7-2|.
TGTGCCAGCAGCTTACTCCTAGCGGGTATACCGAACACCGGGGAGCTGTTTTTT
CASSLLLAGIPNTGELFF
>.|TRBJ2-7|TRBV29-1|.
TGCAGCGTCCTAACAGGGTACCACGAGCAGTACTTC
CSVLTGYHEQYF
>TRBD2|TRBJ2-2|TRBV25-1|once
TGTGCCAGCAGGGTGGGGGGGAAGCTCGGGGAGCTGTTTTTT
CASRVGGKLGELFF
>.|TRBJ1-1|TRBV29-1|many
TGCAGCGTCCACAGGGTTATCACTGAAGCTTTCTTT
CSVHRVITEAFF
>.|TRBJ2-5|TRBV5-1|.
TGCGCCAGCAGCTGGGAACAAGAGACCCAGTACTTC
CASSWEQETQYF
>.|TRBJ1-3|TRBV12-3/TRBV12-4|many
TGTGCCAGCAGCTTAAGCCCATCTGGAAACACCATATATTTT
CASSLSPSGNTIYF
>.|TRBJ1-6|TRBV20-1|many
TGCAGTGCTCAGGGGAAAGCAAGTTCACCCCTCCACTTT
CSAQGKASSPLHF
>.|TRBJ2-7|TRBV6-5|few
TGTGCCAGCAGTTACGACTTGAACAAAGGCTCCTACGAGCAGTACTTC
CASSYDLNKGSYEQYF
>.|TRBJ2-3|TRBV5-4|.
TGTGCCAGCAGCTTGGGTCCAGGTACGACAGATACGCAGTATTTT
CASSLGPGTTDTQYF
>.|TRBJ1-1|TRBV5-1|.
TGCGCCAGCAGCTTGAGTCAGATACTAATGAACACTGAAGCTTTCTTT
CASSLSQILMNTEAFF
>.|TRBJ2-5|TRBV7-2|.
TGTGCCAGCAGCCTCATCCCGGGCTGGGAGACCCAGTACTTC
CASSLIPGWETQYF
>TRBD2|TRBJ2-7|TRBV4-3|.
TGCGCCAGCAGCCAGACTAGCGGGAGTGCATACGAGCAGTACTTC
CASSQTSGSAYEQYF
>TRBD2|TRBJ2-7|TRBV5-1|many
TGCGCCAGCAGCACGGGACTAGCGGGGGGATACGAGCAGTACTTC
CASSTGLAGGYEQYF
>TRBD1|TRBJ2-6|TRBV25-1|many
TGTGCCAGCAGTTGGACAGGGGGCCCCTCTGGGGCCAACGTCCTGACTTTC
CASSWTGGPSGANVLTF
>.|TRBJ1-1|TRBV10-2|many
TGCGCCAGCCTTGATCGGGGGGCTGTCACTGAAGCTTTCTTT
CASLDRGAVTEAFF
>TRBD2|TRBJ2-7|TRBV10-3|.
TGTGCCATTGGACTAGCGGTCTACGAGCAGTACTTC
CAIGLAVYEQYF
>TRBD1|TRBJ1-6|TRBV5-1|.
TGTGCCAGCAGCCAGGGGACAGGGTTATCACCCCTCCACTTT
CASSQGTGLSPLHF
>.|TRBJ2-7|TRBV19|few
TGTGCCGTCTCCGGCGGAGCCGCCTACGAGCAGTACTTC
CAVSGGAAYEQYF
>.|TRBJ1-1|TRBV5-6|.
TGTGCCAGCAGCTTAGGGGCAGGATTTGGGGCGAACACTGAAGCTTTCTTT
CASSLGAGFGANTEAFF
>TRBD1|TRBJ2-6|TRBV6-5|many
TGTGCCAGCGGGACAGTGGCAACTGGGGCCAACGTCCTGACTTTC
CASGTVATGANVLTF
>TRBD1|TRBJ2-7|TRBV2|many
TGTGCCAGCAGGATGGCATCCGGGACAGGGGAGCAGTACTTC
CASRMASGTGEQYF
>.|TRBJ2-7|TRBV25-1|many
TGTGCCAGCACAGGTAGCTCCTACGAGCAGTACTTC
CASTGSSYEQYF
>.|TRBJ1-2|TRBV20-1|.
TGCAGTGCTAGGCACAGGGATGGCTACACCTTC
CSARHRDGYTF
>TRBD2|TRBJ2-5|TRBV7-2|.
TGTGCCAGCAGCTATTTCGGGGGGGCGCAAGAGACCCAGTACTTC
CASSYFGGAQETQYF
>.|TRBJ2-7|TRBV7-3|.
TGTGCCAGCAGCTTAAGGCCAGGGGTCTACGAGCAGTACTTC
CASSLRPGVYEQYF
>TRBD1|TRBJ2-5|TRBV2|.
TGTGCCGATTCTGATTGGACGGACAGGGGAAAGGGAGAGACCCAGTACTTC
CADSDWTDRGKGETQYF
>.|TRBJ1-6|TRBV20-1|.
TGCAGTGCTAGAGCCGAAGGGAGGGGGTATTCACCCCTCCACTTT
CSARAEGRGYSPLHF
>.|TRBJ2-1|TRBV20-1|.
TGCAGTGCCACGGACTACCCAGAGCAGTTCTTC
CSATDYPEQFF
>TRBD1|TRBJ1-1|TRBV10-3|many
TGTGCCATCAGTGGGACAGGGGAAGCTTTCTTT
CAISGTGEAFF
>TRBD1|TRBJ2-7|TRBV5-1|.
TGCGCCAGCAGCTTTGTGTCGGGACAGACCCCCTACGAGCAGTACTTC
CASSFVSGQTPYEQYF
>TRBD1|TRBJ1-2|TRBV29-1|.
TGCAGCGTCCCGACAGGGATGGGCTATGGCTACACCTTC
CSVPTGMGYGYTF
>.|TRBJ1-2|TRBV19|.
TGTGCCAGTAGCTTGGAAGGGCTAAGCTTATACTATGGCTACACCTTC
CASSLEGLSLYYGYTF
>.|TRBJ1-6|TRBV9|many
TGTGCCAGCAGATCCGGGACGGAGAATTCACCCCTCCACTTT
CASRSGTENSPLHF
>.|TRBJ2-5|TRBV2|many
TGTGCCAGCAGCGGAATTGAGACCCAGTACTTC
CASSGIETQYF
>.|TRBJ2-5|TRBV20-1|.
TGCAGTGCTAGGTCCTGGCAGGGGAATGGGGAGACCCAGTACTTC
CSARSWQGNGETQYF
>.|TRBJ1-1|TRBV5-5|few
TGTGCCAGCAGTCAGTTGACAGGAGGCACTGAAGCTTTCTTT
CASSQLTGGTEAFF
>.|TRBJ1-2|TRBV19|many
TGTGCCAGTAGTATTCCGGGACCTAACTATGGCTACACCTTC
CASSIPGPNYGYTF
>TRBD2|TRBJ2-7|TRBV30|.
TGTGCCTGGAGTATCGGGGGGTCGGTGCAGTACTTC
CAWSIGGSVQYF
>TRBD1|TRBJ2-2|TRBV29-1|many
TGCAGCGTACTGGACAGGGGTCTACGGGAGCTGTTTTTT
CSVLDRGLRELFF
>.|TRBJ2-3|TRBV10-1|.
TGCGCCAGCAGTTTGGACACGCTCCCAGATACGCAGTATTTT
CASSLDTLPDTQYF
>.|TRBJ1-1|TRBV2|few
TGTGCCAGCAGTGGACTCCCCGGCGGAGCTTTCTTT
CASSGLPGGAFF
>TRBD1|TRBJ2-5|TRBV9|.
TGTGCCAGCTCACCACCAACCGGGACAGGGAACCAAGAGACCCAGTACTTC
CASSPPTGTGNQETQYF
>.|TRBJ2-5|TRBV2|few
TGTGCCAGCAGCTCGACGAGTAAAGCGGGGACCCAGTACTTC
CASSSTSKAGTQYF
>.|TRBJ2-5|TRBV12-3/TRBV12-4|few
TGTGCCAGCAGCCGATTTACAGGGACGTCAGAGACCCAGTACTTC
CASSRFTGTSETQYF
>.|TRBJ2-5|TRBV18|few
TGTGCCAGCTCAGCGACCCTGGCAGAGACCCAGTACTTC
CASSATLAETQYF
>.|TRBJ1-3|TRBV5-1|few
TGCGCCAGCAGCATCGATCCACAGGGAGCTGGAAACACCATATATTTT
CASSIDPQGAGNTIYF
>TRBD2|TRBJ2-5|TRBV6-1|few
TGTGCCAGCAGTGAAGCGGCGGGAGGCGGAGAGACCCAGTACTTC
CASSEAAGGGETQYF
>.|TRBJ1-4|TRBV25-1|many
TGTGCCAGCAGCTCAGGGGCCGGAGGGGAAAAACTGTTTTTT
CASSSGAGGEKLFF
>TRBD1|TRBJ2-2|TRBV2|.
TGTGCCAGCTGGCGGGCAGGGGGCTCCGGGGAGCTGTTTTTT
CASWRAGGSGELFF
>TRBD1|TRBJ1-6|TRBV9|.
TGTGCCAGCAGCGAGGGGACAGGGAGGGATTCACCCCTCCACTTT
CASSEGTGRDSPLHF
>.|TRBJ2-2|TRBV19|.
TGTGCCAGTCAGGCGGCGGCTAACACCGGGGAGCTGTTTTTT
CASQAAANTGELFF
>TRBD1|TRBJ2-7|TRBV7-2|.
TGTGCCAGCAGCTTACCTCCGGGACAGGGTACCTACGAGCAGTACTTC
CASSLPPGQGTYEQYF
>.|TRBJ2-2|TRBV12-3/TRBV12-4|few
TGTGCCAGCACCTTCAGTAACACCGGGGAGCTGTTTTTT
CASTFSNTGELFF
>TRBD1|TRBJ2-7|TRBV29-1|many
TGCAGCGCCCGAACAGGGGCCCGCAACGAGCAGTACTTC
CSARTGARNEQYF
>.|TRBJ2-7|TRBV20-1|few
TGCAGTGCAACCGACACAGGGACCTACGAGCAGTACTTC
CSATDTGTYEQYF
>.|TRBJ1-1|TRBV7-8|.
TGTGCCAGCAGCGACGGACAAATCACTGAAGCTTTCTTT
CASSDGQITEAFF
>.|TRBJ2-3|TRBV24-1|.
TGTGCCACCAGTGATTTGACAGGGGAGGGCGCGCAGTATTTT
CATSDLTGEGAQYF
>.|TRBJ2-7|TRBV20-1|.
TGCAGTGCTAGAGATGGGGGGACAGTTTCCTACGAGCAGTACTTC
CSARDGGTVSYEQYF
>TRBD2|TRBJ2-5|TRBV29-1|many
TGCAGCGCTGAACGGGGGGAAGAGACCCAGTACTTC
CSAERGEETQYF
>TRBD2|TRBJ2-7|TRBV4-1|once
TGCGCCAGCGGCCAAGCAGGTACAGCTAGCGGGGCCACCTACGAGCAGTACTTC
CASGQAGTASGATYEQYF